This TCR beta chain is from a study of T cells expressing NK-cell markers. As the method of synthesis, 5'RACE template switching with UMIs yielded TCR beta cDNA. With the 5' RACE reads reprocessed, TCRdb shows one record per CDR3 protein and no DNA. The sample table sets out 500,000 to 600,000 distinct CDR3 sequences. A word on this clonotype: Its antigen is currently unknown.

General study results and limits: Top CD8+ clonotypes included the dominant CD3+CD56+NKG2C+ clonotypes in 5 or 6 donors.

Material: blood T cells: a sorted CD56 or NKG2C T cell subset, CD4+ or CD8+ T cells, or bulk PBMC T cells (not recorded which). This receptor was obtained from a man between 18 and 29 years old in good health.

The CDR3 spells CASSLVAGGTYEQYF. V gene TRBV6-2 or TRBV6-3 combines with J gene TRBJ2-7; the D call from TCRdb, TRBD2, cannot be confirmed without DNA. CDR1 is MNHEY, CDR2 SVGEGT, per germline. This CDR3 has 15 residues.